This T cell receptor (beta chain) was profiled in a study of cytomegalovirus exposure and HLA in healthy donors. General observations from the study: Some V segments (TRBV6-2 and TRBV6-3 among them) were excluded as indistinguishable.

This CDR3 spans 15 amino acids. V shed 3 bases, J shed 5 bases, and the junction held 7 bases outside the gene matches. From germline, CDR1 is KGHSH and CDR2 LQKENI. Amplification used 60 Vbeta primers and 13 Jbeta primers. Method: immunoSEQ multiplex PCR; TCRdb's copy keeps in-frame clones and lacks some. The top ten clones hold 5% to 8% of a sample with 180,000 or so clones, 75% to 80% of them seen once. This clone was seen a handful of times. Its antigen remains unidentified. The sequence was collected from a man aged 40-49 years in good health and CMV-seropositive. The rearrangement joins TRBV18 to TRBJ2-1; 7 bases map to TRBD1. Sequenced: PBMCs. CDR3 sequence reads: CASSPRQGWDNEQFF. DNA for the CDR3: TGTGCCAGCTCACCCCGACAGGGTTGGGACAATGAGCAGTTCTTC. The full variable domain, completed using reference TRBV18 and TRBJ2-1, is NAGVMQNPRHLVRRRGQEARLRCSPMKGHSHVYWYRQLPEEGLKFMVYLQKENIIDESGMPKERFSAEFPKEGPSILRIQQVVRGDSAAYFCASSPRQGWDNEQFFGPGTRLTVL.